The text below deals with one T cell receptor beta chain. The CDR3 loop spans 15 amino acids. Germline V gene lookup returns CDR1 SGHTA and CDR2 FQGNSA. Trimming took 5 bases from V and 5 from J, leaving 18 bases between them. TCRdb's table, derived via immunoSEQ multiplex PCR, lists solely in-frame clones and lacks some. The sample consists of about 2.4 million clones, around nine tenths of them appearing once. The data stem from a study of shared clonotypes between healthy human individuals. The chain uses TRBV7-2 and TRBJ1-2, with D tentatively TRBD1 (6 bases). Sequencing used naive CD4+ T cells sorted from blood. Subset described: CD45RA+ positively selected. This sequence originates from a man aged 18 to 35 in good health. The CDR3 bases are TGTGCCAGCAGCCCTAGGGGGTCTCAGTGGTATGGCTACACCTTC. Its protein is CASSPRGSQWYGYTF.